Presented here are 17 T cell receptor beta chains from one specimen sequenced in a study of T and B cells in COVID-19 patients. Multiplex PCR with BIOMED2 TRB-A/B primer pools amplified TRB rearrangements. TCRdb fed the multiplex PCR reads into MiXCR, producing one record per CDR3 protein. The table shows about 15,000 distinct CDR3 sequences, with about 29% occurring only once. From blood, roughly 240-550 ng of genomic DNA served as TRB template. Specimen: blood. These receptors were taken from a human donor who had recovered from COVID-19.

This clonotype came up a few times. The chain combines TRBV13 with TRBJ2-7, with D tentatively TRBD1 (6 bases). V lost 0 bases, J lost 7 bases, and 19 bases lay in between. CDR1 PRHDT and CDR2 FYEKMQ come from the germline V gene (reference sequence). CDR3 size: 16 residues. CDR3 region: CASSLGSGAFQGEQYF. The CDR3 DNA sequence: TGTGCCAGCAGCTTAGGGTCCGGGGCCTTTCAGGGGGAGCAGTACTTC.

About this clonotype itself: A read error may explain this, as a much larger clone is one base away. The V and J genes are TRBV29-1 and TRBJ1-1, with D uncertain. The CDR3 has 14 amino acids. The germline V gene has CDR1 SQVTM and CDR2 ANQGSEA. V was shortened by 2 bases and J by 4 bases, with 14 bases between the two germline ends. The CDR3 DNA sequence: TGCAGCGTTGAATTGTCGGTGGGAGGCACTGAAGCTTTCTTT. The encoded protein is CSVELSVGGTEAFF.

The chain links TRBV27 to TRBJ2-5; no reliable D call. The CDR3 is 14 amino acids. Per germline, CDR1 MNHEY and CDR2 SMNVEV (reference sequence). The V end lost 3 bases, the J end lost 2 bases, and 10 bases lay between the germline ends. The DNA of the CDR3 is TGTGCCAGCAGTTTGGTGGGATGGCAAGAGACCCAGTACTTC. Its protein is CASSLVGWQETQYF.

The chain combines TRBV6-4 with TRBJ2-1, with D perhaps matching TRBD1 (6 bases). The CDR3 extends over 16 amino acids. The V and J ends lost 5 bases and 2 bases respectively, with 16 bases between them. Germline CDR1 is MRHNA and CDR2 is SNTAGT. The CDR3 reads CASSLTQGFPYNEQFF. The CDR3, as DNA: TGTGCCAGCAGTTTAACCCAGGGGTTCCCCTACAATGAGCAGTTCTTC.

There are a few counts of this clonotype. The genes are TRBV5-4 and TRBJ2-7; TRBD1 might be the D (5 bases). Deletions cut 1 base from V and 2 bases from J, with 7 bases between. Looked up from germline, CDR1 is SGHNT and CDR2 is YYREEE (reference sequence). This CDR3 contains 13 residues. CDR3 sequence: CASSLLGAYEQYF. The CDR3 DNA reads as TGTGCCAGCAGCTTGTTAGGGGCCTACGAGCAGTACTTC.

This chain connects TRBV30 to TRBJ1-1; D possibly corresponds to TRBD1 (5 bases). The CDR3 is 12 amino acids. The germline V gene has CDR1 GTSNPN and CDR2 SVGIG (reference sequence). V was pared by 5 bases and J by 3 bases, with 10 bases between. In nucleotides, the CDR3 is TGTGCCTGGGTGGGGGAGGACACTGAAGCTTTCTTT. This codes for CAWVGEDTEAFF.

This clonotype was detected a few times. CDR3 sequence: CASSYSWRERNDTQYF. The DNA for the CDR3 is TGTGCCAGCAGTTACTCGTGGCGGGAGAGGAACGATACGCAGTATTTT. The chain is built from TRBV6-5 and TRBJ2-3; 7 bases match TRBD2. The J segment lost 6 bases and the V segment lost 0 bases, leaving 9 bases of the junction unmatched. This CDR3 has 16 amino acids. Germline V CDR1 and CDR2: MNHEY, SVGAGI.

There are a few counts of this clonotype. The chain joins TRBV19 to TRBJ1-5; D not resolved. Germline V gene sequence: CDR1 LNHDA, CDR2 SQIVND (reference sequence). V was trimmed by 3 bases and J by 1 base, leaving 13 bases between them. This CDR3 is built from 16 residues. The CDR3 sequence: CASSISGRGSNQPQHF. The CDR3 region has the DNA TGTGCCAGTAGTATTTCTGGGAGAGGGAGCAATCAGCCCCAGCATTTT.

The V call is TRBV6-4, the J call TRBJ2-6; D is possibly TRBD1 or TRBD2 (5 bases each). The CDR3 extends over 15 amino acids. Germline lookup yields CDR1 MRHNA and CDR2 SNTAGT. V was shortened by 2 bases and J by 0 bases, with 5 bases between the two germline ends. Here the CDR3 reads CASSDGGSGANVLTF. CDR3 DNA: TGTGCCAGCAGTGACGGGGGCTCTGGGGCCAACGTCCTGACTTTC.

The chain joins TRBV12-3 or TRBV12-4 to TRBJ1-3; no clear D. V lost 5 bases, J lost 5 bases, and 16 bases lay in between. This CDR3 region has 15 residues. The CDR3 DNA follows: TGTGCCAGCAGTGACCCGGGGTCCGGGAGAAACACCATATATTTT. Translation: CASSDPGSGRNTIYF.

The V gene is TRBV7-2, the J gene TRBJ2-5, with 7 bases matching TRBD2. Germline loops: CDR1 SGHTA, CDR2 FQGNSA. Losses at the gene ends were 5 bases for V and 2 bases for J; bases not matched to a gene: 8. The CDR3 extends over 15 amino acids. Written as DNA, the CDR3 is TGTGCCAGCAGCCTCCTACCGGGACTACAAGAGACCCAGTACTTC. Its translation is CASSLLPGLQETQYF.

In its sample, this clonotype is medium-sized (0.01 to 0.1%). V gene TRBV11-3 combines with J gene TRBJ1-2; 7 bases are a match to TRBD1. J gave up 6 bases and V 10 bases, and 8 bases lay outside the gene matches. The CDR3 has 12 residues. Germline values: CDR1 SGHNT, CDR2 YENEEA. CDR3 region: CAIGQDENGYTF. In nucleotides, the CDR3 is TGTGCCATAGGACAGGACGAAAATGGCTACACCTTC.

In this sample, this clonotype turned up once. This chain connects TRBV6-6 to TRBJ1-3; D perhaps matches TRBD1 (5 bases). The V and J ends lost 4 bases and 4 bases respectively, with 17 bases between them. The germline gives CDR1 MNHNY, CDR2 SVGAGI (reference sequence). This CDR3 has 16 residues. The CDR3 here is CASSSTLQVRGNTIYF. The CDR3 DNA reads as TGTGCCAGCAGTTCAACCTTACAGGTTCGGGGAAACACCATATATTTT.

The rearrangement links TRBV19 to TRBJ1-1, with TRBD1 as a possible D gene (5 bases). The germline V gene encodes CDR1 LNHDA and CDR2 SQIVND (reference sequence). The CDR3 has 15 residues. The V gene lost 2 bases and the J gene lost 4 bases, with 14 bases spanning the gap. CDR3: CASSINSLGGTEAFF. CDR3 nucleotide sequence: TGTGCCAGTAGTATAAACAGCCTCGGGGGCACTGAAGCTTTCTTT. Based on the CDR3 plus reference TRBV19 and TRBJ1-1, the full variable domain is DGGITQSPKYLFRKEGQNVTLSCEQNLNHDAMYWYRQDPGQGLRLIYYSQIVNDFQKGDIAEGYSVSREKKESFPLTVTSAQKNPTAFYLCASSINSLGGTEAFFGQGTRLTVV.

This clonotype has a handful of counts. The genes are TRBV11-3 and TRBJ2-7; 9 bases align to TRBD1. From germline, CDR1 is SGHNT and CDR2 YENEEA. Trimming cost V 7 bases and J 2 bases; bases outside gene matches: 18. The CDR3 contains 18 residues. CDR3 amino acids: CASTQGAILGTGPYEQYF. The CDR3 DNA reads TGTGCCAGCACCCAAGGCGCGATCCTCGGGACAGGGCCCTACGAGCAGTACTTC. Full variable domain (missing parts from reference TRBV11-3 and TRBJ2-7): EAGVVQSPRYKIIEKKQPVAFWCNPISGHNTLYWYLQNLGQGPELLIRYENEEAVDDSQLPKDRFSAERLKGVDSTLKIQPAELGDSAVYLCASTQGAILGTGPYEQYFGPGTRLTVT.

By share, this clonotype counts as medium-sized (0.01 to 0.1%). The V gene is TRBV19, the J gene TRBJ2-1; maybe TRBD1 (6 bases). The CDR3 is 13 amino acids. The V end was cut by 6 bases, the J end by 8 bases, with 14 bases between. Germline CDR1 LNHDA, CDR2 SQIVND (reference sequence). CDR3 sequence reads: CASSATGVHEQFF. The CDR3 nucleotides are TGTGCCAGTAGCGCGACAGGTGTCCATGAGCAGTTCTTC.

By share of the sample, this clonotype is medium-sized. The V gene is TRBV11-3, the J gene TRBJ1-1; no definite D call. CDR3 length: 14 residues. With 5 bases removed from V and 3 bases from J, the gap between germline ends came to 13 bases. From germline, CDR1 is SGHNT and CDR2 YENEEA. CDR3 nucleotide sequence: TGTGCCAGCAGCCCCTGGAGCGCCGACACTGAAGCTTTCTTT. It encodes CASSPWSADTEAFF. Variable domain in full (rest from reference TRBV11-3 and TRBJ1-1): EAGVVQSPRYKIIEKKQPVAFWCNPISGHNTLYWYLQNLGQGPELLIRYENEEAVDDSQLPKDRFSAERLKGVDSTLKIQPAELGDSAVYLCASSPWSADTEAFFGQGTRLTVV.